Following are 9 T cell receptor beta chains from one sample sequenced in a study of T-cell memory formation after mild COVID-19. From the 5' RACE reads, TCRdb called clonotypes with MiXCR, one entry per CDR3 protein. This sample has just over 300,000 distinct CDR3 sequences, with 15% to 20% found just once. The sequenced material came from PBMCs or a T cell subset sorted from them (not recorded which). Receptor source: a man younger than 30 who had mild COVID-19 (a few samples of this study predate the infection). Cell type and time point are not known.

The gene calls are TRBV10-3 and TRBJ2-3; tentatively, D is TRBD2 (7 bases). CDR1 is ENHRY, CDR2 SYGVKD, per germline. The CDR3 has 13 amino acids. Trimming pared 6 bases from V and 5 bases from J, leaving 12 bases between. This chain's CDR3 is CAISHREGDTQYF. Written as DNA, the CDR3 is TGTGCCATCAGCCACAGGGAGGGAGATACGCAGTATTTT.

The sample holds a few counts of this clonotype. V gene TRBV29-1 combines with J gene TRBJ1-1; a weak D match, TRBD1 (5 bases). Germline V gene data show CDR1 as SQVTM and CDR2 as ANQGSEA. This CDR3 is built from 12 residues. Trimming left V 7 bases short and J 1 base short, with 10 bases between. CDR3 sequence reads: CSGGGANTEAFF. CDR3 sequence (DNA): TGCAGCGGAGGAGGGGCGAACACTGAAGCTTTCTTT.

This clonotype came up once. The chain recombines TRBV6-2 or TRBV6-3 with TRBJ2-3; 14 bases fit TRBD2. Germline CDR1 is MNHEY and CDR2 is SVGEGT. Germline trimming cut 5 bases from V and 7 bases from J; bases unmatched to any gene: 5. This CDR3 contains 15 residues. CDR3 bases: TGTGCCAGCAGTCCGGGACTAGCGGGAGCTCATACGCAGTATTTT. This encodes CASSPGLAGAHTQYF.

This clonotype was seen a handful of times. V gene TRBV6-2 or TRBV6-3 combines with J gene TRBJ1-5, with 7 bases lining up with TRBD1. J was trimmed by 10 bases and V by 7 bases; bases with no gene match: 13. The CDR3 is made up of 14 amino acids. Per the germline V gene, CDR1 is MNHEY and CDR2 is SVGEGT. The CDR3 DNA is TGTGCCAGCACCCTTACAGGGGATAATGGTCCCCAGCATTTT. This codes for CASTLTGDNGPQHF.

This chain joins TRBV10-3 and TRBJ2-1; D not resolved. Trimming removed 0 bases at V and 4 bases at J, with 7 bases between. The CDR3 extends over 14 amino acids. Germline V gene sequence: CDR1 ENHRY, CDR2 SYGVKD. The CDR3 reads CAISESADYNEQFF. The CDR3 coding sequence is TGTGCCATCAGTGAGTCTGCAGATTACAATGAGCAGTTCTTC.

The chain employs TRBV5-1 and TRBJ2-2; perhaps D is TRBD1 or TRBD2 (5 bases each). The CDR3 is 13 amino acids. Germline loops: CDR1 SGHRS, CDR2 YFSETQ. V dropped 3 bases and J dropped 5 bases, with 8 bases sitting between them. The CDR3 DNA follows: TGCGCCAGCAGCTGGGACGGGACCGGGGAGCTGTTTTTT. Its translation is CASSWDGTGELFF. Complete variable domain (other parts from reference TRBV5-1 and TRBJ2-2): KAGVTQTPRYLIKTRGQQVTLSCSPISGHRSVSWYQQTPGQGLQFLFEYFSETQRNKGNFPGRFSGRQFSNSRSEMNVSTLELGDSALYLCASSWDGTGELFFGEGSRLTVL.

This clonotype has a handful of counts. This chain links TRBV6-2 or TRBV6-3 with TRBJ1-2; D remains ambiguous. Trimming removed 2 bases from V and 4 bases from J, with 5 bases in between. This CDR3 contains 12 residues. CDR1 MNHEY and CDR2 SVGEGT come from the germline V gene. The CDR3 sequence is CASSYAGYGYTF. The DNA for the CDR3 is TGTGCCAGCAGTTACGCCGGCTATGGCTACACCTTC.

This clonotype has only a few counts. V usage is TRBV5-1 and J usage is TRBJ1-1; TRBD1 is a possible D gene (5 bases). V shed 7 bases and J shed 8 bases, with 15 bases lying between them. The CDR3 consists of 12 residues. Per the germline V gene, CDR1 is SGHRS and CDR2 is YFSETQ. CDR3 residues: CASYEARGEAFF. DNA for the CDR3: TGCGCCAGCTATGAGGCGAGGGGAGAAGCTTTCTTT.

This clonotype was counted between two and nine times. This sequence joins TRBV7-9 and TRBJ2-2; D gene uncertain. Germline CDR1 is SEHNR and CDR2 is FQNEAQ (reference sequence). The CDR3 contains 14 residues. V was clipped by 5 bases and J by 6 bases, with 13 bases between them. CDR3 sequence: CASSPVTKSGELFF. The CDR3 DNA reads TGTGCCAGCAGCCCAGTAACCAAGTCCGGGGAGCTGTTTTTT.